This T cell receptor (beta chain) appears in the sequencing data of a study of OX40 agonist ivuxolimab in advanced cancers. Study-level background: The study enrolled dose-escalation patients with hepatocellular carcinoma, melanoma, renal cell or head and neck cancer.

On cycle 4 day 1 and cycle 7 day 1, as well as at baseline, blood was sampled. A remark on this clone: Its antigen is not known.

Study-wide results and limits: The average count of expanded clones was higher among CD8+ T cells than among CD4+. Partial responders dosed at 0.1-3.0 mg/kg displayed clonal expansion ranking among the lowest.

The assay was immunoSEQ multiplex PCR, and TCRdb's table has in-frame clones only and misses some. This sample has approximately 71,000 clones, with approximately 94% found just once. The sequence was collected from an adult with an advanced solid tumor such as melanoma, head and neck, liver or kidney cancer. The sample was CD4+ or CD8+ T cells sorted from blood, taken in a trial of the OX40 agonist ivuxolimab.

CDR3 loop: CASSHPKRGTYNEQFF. Here the CDR3 DNA reads TGCGCCAGCAGCCACCCTAAGCGGGGCACCTACAATGAGCAGTTCTTC. The gene calls are TRBV4-1 and TRBJ2-1, with 7 bases lining up with TRBD2. The junction had 7 bases not matched to a gene; V was cut back by 3 bases and J by 2 bases. The CDR3 is made up of 16 amino acids. CDR1 is MGHRA, CDR2 YSYEKL, per germline.